The rows below give T cell receptor beta chains drawn from one sample of a study of OX40 agonist ivuxolimab in advanced cancers. Sequencing used immunoSEQ multiplex PCR; TCRdb keeps in-frame clones, though not all of them. The repertoire includes tens of thousands of clones, approximately 89% of them detected once, and about 0.89% sits in the top ten. The sequencing here drew on CD4+ or CD8+ T cells sorted from blood, taken in a trial of the OX40 agonist ivuxolimab. The receptors were sampled from an adult with an advanced solid tumor such as melanoma, head and neck, liver or kidney cancer. CDR3s include the opening cysteine and the closing phenylalanine or tryptophan. A D gene is named only where the DNA matches it firmly. Expanded clones get a size class; other rows say once, few or many, or leave the size out.

>NA|TRBJ2-1|TRBV6-1|NA
TGTGCCAGCAGTGAAGCGGGTAGCTCCTACAATGAGCAGTTCTTC
CASSEAGSSYNEQFF
>TRBD1|TRBJ1-2|TRBV5-4|NA
TGTGCCAGCAGCCCCGGACAGGGGGTTCAATCCACCTTC
CASSPGQGVQSTF
>TRBD1|TRBJ1-4|TRBV18|NA
TGTGCCAGCTCACCAAGAGACAGGGATGAAAAACTGTTTTTT
CASSPRDRDEKLFF
>NA|TRBJ1-2|TRBV4-3|NA
TGCGCCAGCAGCCAAGACAGGCAGAGGGACTATGGCTACACCTTC
CASSQDRQRDYGYTF
>NA|TRBJ2-5|TRBV28|NA
TGTGCCAGCAGTCTACTGGGGGAGACCCAGTACTTC
CASSLLGETQYF
>TRBD1|TRBJ1-5|TRBV19|NA
TGTGCCAGTAGTATGAGGGGACAGGGCGTGGGGATCAATCAGCCCCAGCATTTT
CASSMRGQGVGINQPQHF
>TRBD2|TRBJ2-1|TRBV5-6|NA
TGTGCCAGCAGCACGGGACTAGCGTATGAGCAGTTCTTC
CASSTGLAYEQFF
>NA|TRBJ1-1|TRBV11-3|NA
TGTGCCAGCAGCCCCCAGCCCGGCCTGGGGACTGAAGCTTTCTTT
CASSPQPGLGTEAFF
>NA|TRBJ2-2|TRBV4-3|NA
TGCGCCAGCAGCCAAGAAAGCCAAACGAACACCGGGGAGCTGTTTTTT
CASSQESQTNTGELFF
>NA|TRBJ1-5|TRBV21-1|NA
TGTGCCAGCAGCAAAGCCTACCCAGAAGTGCCAGGGAAGTTCCTTAGCAATCAGCCCCAGCATTTT
CASSKAYPEVPGKFLSNQPQHF
>NA|TRBJ1-2|TRBV19|once
TGTGCCAGCTTGAGGGGGACGGAGGGCTACACCTTC
CASLRGTEGYTF
>NA|TRBJ2-7|TRBV28|NA
TGTGCCAGCAGCCGCCTTCAGGCGAATATACGAGGGCAGTACTTC
CASSRLQANIRGQYF
>TRBD2|TRBJ2-3|TRBV7-2|NA
TGTGCCAGCAGCTTAGTACTAGCGGGAAGTACAGATACGCAGTATTTT
CASSLVLAGSTDTQYF
>TRBD1|TRBJ1-3|TRBV5-1|NA
TGCGCCAGCAGCAAATCCTCCGGGACAGGGGTACACGCCATATATTTT
CASSKSSGTGVHAIYF
>TRBD2|TRBJ2-3|TRBV7-2|NA
TGTGCCAGCAGCTTAGTGGCGGGAGTAAATACGCAGTATTTT
CASSLVAGVNTQYF
>NA|TRBJ2-7|TRBV5-6|NA
TGTGCCAGCAGCTTGAAGGGCCAGAGGACCTCCTACGAGCAGTACTTC
CASSLKGQRTSYEQYF
>TRBD1|TRBJ1-5|TRBV6-1|few
TGTGCCAGCGGGACAGGGGCTCAGCCCCAGCATTTT
CASGTGAQPQHF
>TRBD1|TRBJ1-2|TRBV2|NA
TGTGCCAGCAGTGGACAGGGGGGTAACTATGGCTACACCTTC
CASSGQGGNYGYTF
>NA|TRBJ1-1|TRBV30|few
TGTGCCTGGAGGGGGAATCTGAACACTGAAGCTTTCTTT
CAWRGNLNTEAFF
>TRBD1|TRBJ1-1|TRBV28|NA
TGTGCCAGCAGTTTAAGTCGGGACAGCTTCACTGAAGCTTTCTTT
CASSLSRDSFTEAFF
>NA|TRBJ1-4|TRBV4-3|NA
TGCGCCAGCAGCCAAGATCGGCGGGGAGGTGGAACTAATGAAAAACTGTTTTTT
CASSQDRRGGGTNEKLFF
>NA|TRBJ2-7|TRBV7-2|NA
TGTGCCAGCAGCCCAAGCTACGAGCAGTACTTC
CASSPSYEQYF
>TRBD2|TRBJ2-7|TRBV19|NA
TGTGCCAGTCGAGAGTTAGCGGGTGAGCAGTACTTC
CASRELAGEQYF
>NA|TRBJ1-1|TRBV18|once
TGTGCCAGCTCACCAGCGCAGGGGAACACTGAAGCTTTCTTT
CASSPAQGNTEAFF
>NA|TRBJ1-2|TRBV6-1|NA
TGTGCCAGCAGTGTGTCCACTACGATGGGGTATGGCTACACCTTC
CASSVSTTMGYGYTF
>NA|TRBJ2-3|TRBV29-1|NA
TGCAGCGTGCGCGGGACTCCGACTTTCACAGATACGCAGTATTTT
CSVRGTPTFTDTQYF
>NA|TRBJ1-2|TRBV6-5|NA
TGTGCCAGCAGGGGCACGGACGGATTTGTATACACCTTC
CASRGTDGFVYTF
>TRBD1|TRBJ2-1|TRBV7-2|NA
TGTGCCAGCAGCCCCCGGACAGGGATTTTATACAATGAGCAGTTCTTC
CASSPRTGILYNEQFF
>NA|TRBJ1-2|TRBV23-1|NA
TGCGCCAGCAGTCAACCCGACCACTATGGCTACACCTTC
CASSQPDHYGYTF
>NA|TRBJ2-1|TRBV29-1|NA
TGCAGCCCAAGGTCTTCCTACAATGAGCAGTTCTTC
CSPRSSYNEQFF
>TRBD2|TRBJ2-7|TRBV11-3|NA
TGTGCCAGCAGCTTATCGGGAGGGTTCTACGAGCAGTACTTC
CASSLSGGFYEQYF
>NA|TRBJ2-1|TRBV7-3|NA
TGTGCCAGCAGCCCCACCGGCGTACAGGTGAATGAGCAGTTCTTC
CASSPTGVQVNEQFF
>TRBD2|TRBJ2-3|TRBV5-1|NA
TGCGCCAGCAGCTTGGTCGGGGGAGGGCCGCCAGATACGCAGTATTTT
CASSLVGGGPPDTQYF
>TRBD1|TRBJ2-1|TRBV7-9|NA
TGTGCCAGCAGCTGGCGGGGACAGGGCGGTGAGCAGTTCTTC
CASSWRGQGGEQFF
>NA|TRBJ2-1|TRBV30|NA
TGTGCCTGGAGTGTACAGGAGGCCACTGAGCAGTTCTTC
CAWSVQEATEQFF
>TRBD1|TRBJ1-1|TRBV5-1|NA
TGCGCCAGCAGCTTAGGACAGGCGGTGAACACTGAAGCTTTCTTT
CASSLGQAVNTEAFF
>NA|TRBJ2-6|TRBV7-9|NA
TGTGCCAGCAGCCCCCAGGTACAGGGACCCTCTGGGGCCAACGTCCTGACTTTC
CASSPQVQGPSGANVLTF
>NA|TRBJ2-7|TRBV6-5|NA
TGTGCCAGCAGTTACCCGGGTATCCCCTACGAGCAGTACTTC
CASSYPGIPYEQYF
>TRBD1|TRBJ2-5|TRBV7-2|NA
TGTGCCAGCAAACAGGGGGCCGCGGGAGAGACCCAGTACTTC
CASKQGAAGETQYF
>TRBD2|TRBJ2-4|TRBV28|NA
TGTGCCAGCAGTTTCCTAGCGGATAATGGACCCAAAAACATTCAGTACTTC
CASSFLADNGPKNIQYF
>NA|TRBJ1-1|TRBV4-3|NA
TGCGCCAGCAGCCAAGTGAGGGGGACCGGCACTGAAGCTTTCTTT
CASSQVRGTGTEAFF
>TRBD2|TRBJ2-3|TRBV7-8|NA
TGTGCCAGCAGCTTAGCGGGGAGGGCAACAGATACGCAGTATTTT
CASSLAGRATDTQYF
>TRBD1|TRBJ1-2|TRBV10-3|NA
TGTGCCATCAGAGAGGGACAGGGATATGGCTACACCTTC
CAIREGQGYGYTF
>NA|TRBJ1-1|TRBV7-9|NA
TGTGCCAGCAGCTCTCTTATCGGGACTTTGGCTGAAGCTTTCTTT
CASSSLIGTLAEAFF
>NA|TRBJ1-3|TRBV7-9|once
TGTGCCAGCAGCTCATATGGAAACACCATATATTTT
CASSSYGNTIYF
>TRBD1|TRBJ2-5|TRBV11-2|NA
TGTGCCAGCAGCCTTGGACAGGGGGAGACCCAGTACTTC
CASSLGQGETQYF
>NA|TRBJ2-5|TRBV4-2|NA
TGTGCCAGCAGCCAAGGGTTCGTCAGAGAGGACCAAGAGACCCAGTACTTC
CASSQGFVREDQETQYF
>TRBD2|TRBJ2-3|TRBV5-4|NA
TGTGCCAGCAGCCTACGGACTAGCGGGAGTGCAGATACGCAGTATTTT
CASSLRTSGSADTQYF
>NA|TRBJ2-6|TRBV6-6|NA
TGTGCCAGCAGTTACGTCGGGACTGGGGCCAACGTCCTGACTTTC
CASSYVGTGANVLTF
>NA|TRBJ2-7|TRBV19|NA
TGTGCCAGTAGTAAGGTTGGGGGTGGGGTCTCCTACGAGCAGTACTTC
CASSKVGGGVSYEQYF
>NA|TRBJ1-3|TRBV4-1|NA
TGCGCCAGCAGCTTTTCGAGGGCCTCAATCTCTGGAAACACCATATATTTT
CASSFSRASISGNTIYF
>NA|TRBJ2-1|TRBV5-5|NA
TGTGCCAGCAGCTTGGACCGCGGAGGATACAATGAGCAGTTCTTC
CASSLDRGGYNEQFF
>NA|TRBJ2-3|TRBV28|NA
TGTGCCAGCAGTTTACCAGGGGCGAGAGATACGCAGTATTTT
CASSLPGARDTQYF
>NA|TRBJ2-1|TRBV27|NA
TGTGCCAGCAGTTTAGTCCGGGCGGGAAGGCCCTACAATGAGCAGTTCTTC
CASSLVRAGRPYNEQFF
>TRBD2|TRBJ2-7|TRBV7-3|NA
TGTGCCAGCAGCTCGGCTAGCGGGATCTCCTACGAGCAGTACTTC
CASSSASGISYEQYF
>TRBD2|TRBJ2-1|TRBV11-2|NA
TGTGCCAGCAGCTTATGGGGGACTAGCGGTAATGAGCAGTTCTTC
CASSLWGTSGNEQFF
>TRBD2|TRBJ2-6|TRBV4-2|NA
TGTGCCAGCAGCCAAGTAGCGGGGCAGGGGACTGGGGCCAACGTCCTGACTTTC
CASSQVAGQGTGANVLTF
>NA|TRBJ2-3|TRBV20-1|NA
TGCAGTGCTACCTGGACAGATACGCAGTATTTT
CSATWTDTQYF
>NA|TRBJ1-4|TRBV9|NA
TGTGCCAGCAGCGTAGGACGGAGGAATGAAAAACTGTTTTTT
CASSVGRRNEKLFF
>TRBD2|TRBJ2-3|TRBV7-2|few
TGTGCCAGCAGCCGTACTAGCGGGAGATTAGATACGCAGTATTTT
CASSRTSGRLDTQYF